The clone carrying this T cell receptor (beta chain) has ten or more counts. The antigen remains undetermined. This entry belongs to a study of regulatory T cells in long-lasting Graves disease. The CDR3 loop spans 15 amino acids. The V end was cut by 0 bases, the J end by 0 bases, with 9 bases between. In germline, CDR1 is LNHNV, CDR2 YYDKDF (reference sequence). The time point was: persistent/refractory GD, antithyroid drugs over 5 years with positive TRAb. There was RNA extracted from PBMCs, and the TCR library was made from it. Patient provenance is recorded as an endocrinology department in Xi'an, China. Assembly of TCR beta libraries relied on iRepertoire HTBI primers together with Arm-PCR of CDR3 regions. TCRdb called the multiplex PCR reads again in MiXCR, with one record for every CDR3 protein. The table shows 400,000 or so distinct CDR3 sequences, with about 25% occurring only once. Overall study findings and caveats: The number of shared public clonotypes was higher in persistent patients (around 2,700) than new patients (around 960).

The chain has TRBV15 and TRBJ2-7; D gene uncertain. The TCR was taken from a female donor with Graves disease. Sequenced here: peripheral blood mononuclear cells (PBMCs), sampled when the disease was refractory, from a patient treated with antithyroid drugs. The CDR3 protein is CATSREKQSSYEQYF. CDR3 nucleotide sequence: TGTGCCACCAGCAGAGAAAAGCAGAGCTCCTACGAGCAGTACTTC.